The subject of this entry is one T cell receptor (beta chain). The length of the CDR3 is 16 residues. Germline V gene sequence: CDR1 SGHAT, CDR2 FQNNGV. V lost 7 bases, J lost 0 bases, and 6 bases stayed unmatched. These data come from a study of blood T cell repertoires in COVID-19. Study in general: Some COVID-19 samples were acute and others convalescent; all came from the United States, Italy and Spain. T cells, B-cell-depleted T cells, or PBMCs supplied cDNA or gDNA.

As originally analysed: Estimates of nucleated cell counts were drawn from the amplification of reference gene primers. Profiled with immunoSEQ multiplex PCR; TCRdb holds only in-frame clones, not every one. Clonal size and the V and J genes are those of that table, whereas D and trimming came from the DNA. The repertoire holds about 25,000 clones, with around 86% as singletons. This clonotype originated in a man over 45 with active COVID-19. The sample taken for sequencing was peripheral blood. J is TRBJ2-2 and V is TRBV11-2, with TRBD1 matching 9 bases. CDR3 protein: CASNPGQGTNTGELFF. The CDR3, as DNA: TGTGCCAGCAACCCGGGACAGGGAACGAACACCGGGGAGCTGTTTTTT.